This TCR beta chain originates from a study of neurological immune-mediated disorders (dated by TCRdb to about 2019). Background on the whole study: Peripheral blood TCR-beta repertoires from HTLV-I-associated myelopathy (HAM/TSP) patients, multiple sclerosis patients and healthy controls were compared by UMI-based sequencing. The approximately 110 TCR-beta libraries included longitudinal samples, technical triplicates and paired sorted CD4+ and CD8+ T-cell subsets alongside PBMC samples. Longitudinal HAM/TSP and healthy donors were sampled at 3 time-points each (about 3-45 month intervals). The cohort included some 66 subjects: approximately 15 with HAM/TSP, around 34 with multiple sclerosis, and around 20 healthy controls.

cDNA synthesis used template-switch 5'RACE with a primer carrying a 10-nucleotide random unique molecular identifier tagging each TCR transcript. Each sequencing run produced over 160 million TCR-beta sequences covering 15-18 subjects. The RNeasy kit was used to extract total RNA. The KAPA Real-time Library Amplification kit was used to amplify TCR-beta VDJ regions with primers targeting the TCR constant region and the 5'RACE anchor. A first PCR added sample indexes and Illumina adaptors, after which a second PCR increased the library yield. After purification with Ampure beads, the TCR product of roughly 650 bp was size-selected on a 2% E-gel SizeSelection system. Before pooling, library quality was assessed on a Bioanalyzer, concentration was determined with Qubit, and library quantification was performed with the Kapa Library Quantification kit. An Illumina HiSeq 2500 sequenced the libraries paired-end 2 x 150 bp. To increase sequence diversity, roughly 24-31% phiX was spiked into each library pool. In the paper's pipeline: Quality-filtered reads were processed with the UMI-based MiGEC pipeline, and over 90% of raw TCR sequences were removed by the MiGEC pipeline during error correction. IMGT germline references were used for aligning VDJ genes, and each clonotype was defined as a unique CDR3 amino acid sequence together with its V-J genes. Clonal expansion, Shannon diversity and CDR3 relatedness were evaluated with VDJtools (CalcPairwiseDistances, ClusterSamples), while phylogenetic trees were built in CLCbio workbench. Clones with at least 8 unique UMIs were defined as expanded, with this threshold being based on coefficient-of-variation modelling across technical triplicates. Starting from the raw public reads, TCRdb applied fastp trimming at Q25, assembled clones with MiXCR and retained in-frame beta chains. Every CDR3 protein is listed once, alongside the most common genes and DNA of its rows. The authors' filters were not applied to this entry. The sample yields about 60,000 distinct CDR3 sequences; more than 7.5% were counted once. The top ten clonotypes cover around an eighth of the sample.

From a lookup of the germline V gene, CDR1 and CDR2 are SGHRS and YFSETQ. Trimming at the junction amounts to 1 base on V and 3 bases on J, and the germline ends lie 14 bases apart. Including the terminal cysteine and phenylalanine, the CDR3 comprises 16 residues. Just CDR3 DNA is preserved here, 48 bases in frame from base 1. This clonotype was found many times. Its antigen target is currently unknown. Base qualities are not at hand, and no much larger clone is one base apart. The sample's time point label, in plain terms: longitudinal time-point 2. Healthy controls were blood bank volunteers in Maryland, USA. For unsorted PBMC libraries, 2 million PBMCs were used after storage in RNAlater at -80 degrees C until RNA extraction. Peripheral blood was subjected to Ficoll-Hypaque density gradient centrifugation to isolate PBMCs, which were then cryopreserved in liquid nitrogen. What the authors observed across the whole study: No identical CDR3 amino acid sequences were shared among expanded clones across subjects, suggesting private TCR-beta repertoires in all groups. The highest TCR clonal expansion was observed in HAM/TSP patients, whereas the lowest was observed in MS patients, even when compared with healthy controls.

Sequenced sample: PBMCs. Recombination linked TRBV5-1 to TRBJ1-5, with a weak D call of TRBD1 (5 bases match). This sequence was found in a man in his thirties or forties in good health. The CDR3 here reads CASSLPSEGYNQPQHF. The DNA sequence follows: TGCGCCAGCAGCTTGCCATCGGAGGGGTACAATCAGCCCCAGCATTTT. Extended through the reference TRBV5-1 and TRBJ1-5 proteins, this CDR3 yields the full variable domain: KAGVTQTPRYLIKTRGQQVTLSCSPISGHRSVSWYQQTPGQGLQFLFEYFSETQRNKGNFPGRFSGRQFSNSRSEMNVSTLELGDSALYLCASSLPSEGYNQPQHFGDGTRLSIL.